This record covers a single TCR beta chain. Its matching antigen is unknown. This entry belongs to a study of CD8 T cells in ankylosing spondylitis. Study-level findings and limits: Reportedly, matched ankylosing spondylitis synovial fluid was significantly enriched for disease-linked clones. The study identified a TCR beta motif of seven or eight highly homologous variants that appeared characteristic of ankylosing spondylitis blood.

CDR1 DFQATT and CDR2 SNEGSKA come from the germline V gene (reference sequence). The V and J ends lost 2 bases and 0 bases respectively, with 10 bases between them. This CDR3 has 14 amino acids. Libraries of TCR beta came from quantitative 5'-RACE with molecular barcodes. TCRdb re-derived calls from the 5' RACE reads in MiXCR, one entry per CDR3 protein. The sample shows roughly 440,000 distinct CDR3 sequences, about 15% of them seen only once. The sequencing input was blood, either unsorted or a sorted T cell fraction (not recorded which). This sequence originates from a male donor with ankylosing spondylitis. The chain links TRBV20-1 to TRBJ1-1; possibly TRBD1 for D (5 bases). The CDR3 spells CSARMRGMNTEAFF. The CDR3 DNA reads as TGCAGTGCTAGAATGAGGGGAATGAACACTGAAGCTTTCTTT.